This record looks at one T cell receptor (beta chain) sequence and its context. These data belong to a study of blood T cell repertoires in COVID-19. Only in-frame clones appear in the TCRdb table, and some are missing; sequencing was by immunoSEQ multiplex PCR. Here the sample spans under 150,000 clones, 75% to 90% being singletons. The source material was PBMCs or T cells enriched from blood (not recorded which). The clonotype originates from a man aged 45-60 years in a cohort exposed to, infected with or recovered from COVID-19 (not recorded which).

CDR3 bases: TGTGCCAGCAGCCCGGACAGGAGCTATGGCTACACCTTC. This translates into CASSPDRSYGYTF. The chain joins TRBV12-3 or TRBV12-4 to TRBJ1-2; TRBD1 aligns across 7 bases. The CDR3 sequence is 13 residues long. After removal of 6 bases from V and 4 bases from J, the junction contained 5 bases not matched to a gene.